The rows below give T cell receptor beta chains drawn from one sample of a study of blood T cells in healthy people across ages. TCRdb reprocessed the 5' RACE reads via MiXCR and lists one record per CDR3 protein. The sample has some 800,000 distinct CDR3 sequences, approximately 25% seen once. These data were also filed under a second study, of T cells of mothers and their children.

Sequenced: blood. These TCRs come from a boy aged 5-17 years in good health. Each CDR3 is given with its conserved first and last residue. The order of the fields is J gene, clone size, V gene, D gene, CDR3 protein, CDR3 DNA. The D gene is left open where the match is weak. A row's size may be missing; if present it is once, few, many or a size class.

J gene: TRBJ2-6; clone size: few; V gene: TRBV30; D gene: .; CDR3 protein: CAWSAPGANVLTF; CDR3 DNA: TGTGCCTGGAGTGCCCCGGGAGCCAACGTCCTGACTTTC
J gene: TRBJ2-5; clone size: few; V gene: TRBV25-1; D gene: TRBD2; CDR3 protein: CASSEQASGGAQETQYF; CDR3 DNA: TGTGCCAGCAGTGAACAGGCTAGCGGGGGGGCCCAAGAGACCCAGTACTTC
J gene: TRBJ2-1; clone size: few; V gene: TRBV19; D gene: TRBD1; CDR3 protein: CASSPENRGEQFF; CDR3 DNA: TGTGCCAGTAGTCCAGAGAACAGGGGTGAGCAGTTCTTC
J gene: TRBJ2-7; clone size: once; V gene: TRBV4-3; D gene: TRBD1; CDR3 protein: CASSQDPLRQGGYEQYF; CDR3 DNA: TGCGCCAGCAGCCAAGACCCTTTGAGACAGGGTGGCTACGAGCAGTACTTC
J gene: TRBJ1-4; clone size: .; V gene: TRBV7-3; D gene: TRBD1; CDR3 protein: CASSVVRDRGRLNEKLFF; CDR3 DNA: TGTGCCAGCAGCGTAGTCCGGGACAGGGGGCGCCTAAATGAAAAACTGTTTTTT
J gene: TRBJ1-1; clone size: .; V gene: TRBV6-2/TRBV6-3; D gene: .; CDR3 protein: CASSAQAVEAFF; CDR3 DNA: TGTGCCAGCAGCGCACAGGCAGTTGAAGCTTTCTTT
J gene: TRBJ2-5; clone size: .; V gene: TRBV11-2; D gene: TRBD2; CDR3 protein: CASSLDVGLAGGHGETQYF; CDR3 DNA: TGTGCCAGCAGCTTAGATGTAGGACTAGCGGGAGGGCATGGAGAGACCCAGTACTTC
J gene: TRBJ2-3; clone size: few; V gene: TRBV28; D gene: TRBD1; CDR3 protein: CASSLLTGVGTDTQYF; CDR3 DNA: TGTGCCAGCAGTTTACTTACAGGGGTGGGGACAGATACGCAGTATTTT
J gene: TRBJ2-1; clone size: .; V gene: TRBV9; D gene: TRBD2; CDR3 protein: CASSGLAGAHNEQFF; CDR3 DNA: TGTGCCAGCAGTGGGCTAGCGGGAGCCCACAATGAGCAGTTCTTC
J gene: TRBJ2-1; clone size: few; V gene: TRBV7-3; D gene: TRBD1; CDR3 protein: CASSDRDRVHNEQFF; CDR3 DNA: TGTGCCAGCAGCGACCGGGACAGGGTACACAATGAGCAGTTCTTC
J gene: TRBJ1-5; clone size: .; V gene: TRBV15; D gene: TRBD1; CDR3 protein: CATSSGTVPYSNQPQHF; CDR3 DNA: TGTGCCACCAGTTCGGGGACAGTACCATATAGCAATCAGCCCCAGCATTTT
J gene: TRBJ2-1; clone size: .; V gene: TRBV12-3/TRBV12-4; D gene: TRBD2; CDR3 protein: CASSDLAGGRGDNEQFF; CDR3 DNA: TGTGCCAGCAGTGACCTAGCGGGGGGGCGCGGGGACAATGAGCAGTTCTTC
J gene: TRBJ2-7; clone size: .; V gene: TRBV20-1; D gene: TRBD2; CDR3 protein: CSAREGLAEFYEQYF; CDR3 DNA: TGCAGTGCTAGAGAGGGACTAGCGGAATTCTACGAGCAGTACTTC
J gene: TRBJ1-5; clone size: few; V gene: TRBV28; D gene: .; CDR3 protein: CASSFLEGRLSNQPQHF; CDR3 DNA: TGTGCCAGCAGTTTCCTGGAGGGGAGATTGAGCAATCAGCCCCAGCATTTT
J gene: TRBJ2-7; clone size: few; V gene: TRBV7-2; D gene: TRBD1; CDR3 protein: CASSVGRDRSYEQYF; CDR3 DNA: TGTGCCAGCAGCGTAGGCCGGGACAGGTCCTACGAGCAGTACTTC
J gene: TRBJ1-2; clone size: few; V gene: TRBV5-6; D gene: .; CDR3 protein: CASSLQQGRLDGYTF; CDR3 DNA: TGTGCCAGCAGCTTGCAACAGGGTCGTTTGGATGGCTACACCTTC
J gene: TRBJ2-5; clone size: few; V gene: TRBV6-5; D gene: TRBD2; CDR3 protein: CASRRAGVRETQYF; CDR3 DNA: TGTGCCAGCCGACGGGCGGGGGTTCGGGAGACCCAGTACTTC
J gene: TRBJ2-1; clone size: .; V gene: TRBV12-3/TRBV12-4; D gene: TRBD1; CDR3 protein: CASSLPGTVNEQFF; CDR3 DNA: TGTGCCAGCAGTTTACCTGGGACAGTCAATGAGCAGTTCTTC
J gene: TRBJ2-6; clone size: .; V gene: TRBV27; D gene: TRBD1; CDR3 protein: CASSLTGYGANVLTF; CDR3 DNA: TGTGCCAGCAGTTTGACAGGGTACGGGGCCAACGTCCTGACTTTC
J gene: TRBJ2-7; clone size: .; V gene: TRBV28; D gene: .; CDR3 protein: CASSLSFGGFNEQYF; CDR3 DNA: TGTGCCAGCAGCCTCTCGTTTGGCGGCTTCAACGAGCAGTACTTC